What follows are 24 T cell receptor beta chains derived from one specimen sequenced in a study of control samples from healthy donors and cancer patients. TCRdb's table, derived via immunoSEQ multiplex PCR, lists solely in-frame clones and lacks some. The data hold tens of thousands of clones, with almost 85% observed a single time. The material sequenced was blood. Every receptor here comes from a man aged 35-49 years in good health.

V usage is TRBV19 and J usage is TRBJ1-5; a possible D gene is TRBD1 (5 bases). This CDR3 spans 15 amino acids. Trimming cost V 0 bases and J 4 bases, with 10 bases left between them. Per the germline V gene, CDR1 is LNHDA and CDR2 is SQIVND (reference sequence). The CDR3 nucleotides read TGTGCCAGTAGTATAGATCATGGGGGAAATCAGCCCCAGCATTTT. Translation: CASSIDHGGNQPQHF.

The rearrangement links TRBV6-5 to TRBJ1-4; D is uncertain. Per the germline V gene, CDR1 is MNHEY and CDR2 is SVGAGI. This CDR3 has 13 residues. The V end was cut by 5 bases, the J end by 2 bases, with 6 bases between. The DNA of the CDR3 is TGTGCCAGCAGTAGGTTCACTAATGAAAAACTGTTTTTT. Amino acids: CASSRFTNEKLFF.

The rearrangement links TRBV28 to TRBJ1-4; no clear D. The CDR3 contains 12 residues. Germline V lookup: CDR1 MDHEN, CDR2 SYDVKM. V was clipped by 7 bases and J by 0 bases, with 3 bases between them. Written as DNA, the CDR3 is TGTGCCAGCACCCCAACTAATGAAAAACTGTTTTTT. As protein: CASTPTNEKLFF.

This clone was found once. This CDR3 is also generated by other DNA sequences in the sample. The chain combines TRBV4-3 with TRBJ2-3, with 13 nucleotides matching TRBD2. The V and J ends lost 0 bases and 0 bases, in that order; junction bases with no gene match: 0. The CDR3 is 17 residues long. From germline, CDR1 is LGHNA and CDR2 YSLEER. This chain's CDR3 is CASSQEGLAGSTDTQYF. As DNA, the CDR3 is TGCGCCAGCAGCCAAGAGGGACTAGCGGGGAGCACAGATACGCAGTATTTT.

This chain uses TRBV5-1 with TRBJ2-1; maybe TRBD1 (6 bases). CDR1 and CDR2 (germline): SGHRS, YFSETQ. Deletions cut 4 bases from V and 9 bases from J, with 17 bases between. The CDR3 covers 14 residues. CDR3 sequence reads: CASSPLQGSTEQFF. The CDR3 DNA sequence: TGCGCCAGCAGCCCTTTACAGGGATCGACTGAGCAGTTCTTC.

The genes are TRBV9 and TRBJ2-5, with 14 bases fitting TRBD2. The CDR3 has 15 amino acids. Unmatched junction bases numbered 5, after V lost 4 bases and J lost 6 bases. Germline V gene data show CDR1 as SGDLS and CDR2 as YYNGEE. In DNA form, the CDR3 reads TGTGCCAGCAGCCCAGGACTAGCGGGGGGTCAGACCCAGTACTTC. This gives the protein CASSPGLAGGQTQYF. The full variable domain, completed using reference TRBV9 and TRBJ2-5, is DSGVTQTPKHLITATGQRVTLRCSPRSGDLSVYWYQQSLDQGLQFLIQYYNGEERAKGNILERFSAQQFPDLHSELNLSSLELGDSALYFCASSPGLAGGQTQYFGPGTRLLVL.

The gene calls are TRBV5-6 and TRBJ1-5; no reliable D call. Germline values: CDR1 SGHDT, CDR2 YYEEEE. The CDR3 totals 15 residues. Trimming cost V 6 bases and J 5 bases, with 18 bases left between them. The CDR3 coding sequence is TGTGCCAGCACCTCACACCAACGCTGGGATCAGCCCCAGCATTTT. Encoded protein: CASTSHQRWDQPQHF.

This clone appeared a few times. The gene calls are TRBV4-1 and TRBJ1-5, with 7 bases aligning to TRBD1. This CDR3 has 15 residues. The V segment lost 1 base and the J segment 8 bases; nucleotides outside the gene matches: 8. CDR1 MGHRA and CDR2 YSYEKL come from the germline V gene. CDR3 DNA: TGCGCCAGCAGCCAAGTTGGTCAGGGGGAAAAGCCCCAGCATTTT. Protein: CASSQVGQGEKPQHF.

In this sample, this clone turned up a few times. The chain employs TRBV14 and TRBJ2-7, with 7 bases lining up with TRBD1. The length of the CDR3 is 15 residues. Germline V CDR1 and CDR2: SGHDN, FVKESK. The ends lost 2 bases at V and 2 bases at J; junction bases unmatched: 6. The CDR3 bases are TGTGCCAGCAGCCAACACCCGGGACAGCCCTACGAGCAGTACTTC. As protein: CASSQHPGQPYEQYF.

V and J are TRBV7-3 and TRBJ2-7; 8 bases agree with TRBD2. Per germline, CDR1 SGHTA and CDR2 FQGTGA. This CDR3 is built from 16 residues. J lost 3 bases, V lost 5 bases, and 12 bases had no gene match. CDR3 in amino acids: CASSVRETSVYYEQYF. The CDR3, as DNA: TGTGCCAGCAGCGTCCGAGAGACTAGCGTATACTACGAGCAGTACTTC.

This rearrangement joins TRBV5-1 to TRBJ1-6; 7 positions agree with TRBD1. V trimming: 5 bases; J trimming: 6 bases; junction bases outside the gene matches: 5. The CDR3 spans 14 residues. Germline V gene sequence: CDR1 SGHRS, CDR2 YFSETQ. The CDR3 protein is CASSTGEANSPLHF. The CDR3 DNA reads as TGCGCCAGCAGTACAGGGGAGGCTAATTCACCCCTCCACTTT.

This clone was found a few times. The chain joins TRBV6-5 to TRBJ1-3; tentatively, D is TRBD1 (5 bases). V was trimmed by 6 bases and J by 7 bases, leaving 13 bases between them. This CDR3 region has 13 residues. The germline V gene encodes CDR1 MNHEY and CDR2 SVGAGI. DNA for the CDR3: TGTGCCAGCAGCCCGACAGATAGGAACACCATATATTTT. Protein sequence: CASSPTDRNTIYF.

The rearrangement uses TRBV7-2 and TRBJ1-5, with D possibly TRBD1 on 6 matching bases. Trimming stripped 7 bases from V and 7 bases from J, with 20 bases between. The CDR3 loop spans 15 amino acids. Germline V gives CDR1 SGHTA, CDR2 FQGNSA. DNA of the CDR3: TGTGCCAGCACGGTAGGGGCAGGGGTCAAACAGCCCCAGCATTTT. Translation: CASTVGAGVKQPQHF.

This clone was counted ten times or more. The chain is built from TRBV9 and TRBJ2-7; D perhaps matches TRBD2 (6 bases). The CDR3 has 13 amino acids. CDR1 is SGDLS, CDR2 YYNGEE, per germline. Trimming removed 2 bases from V and 0 bases from J, with 6 bases in between. The CDR3 region is CASSVGGSYEQYF. CDR3 DNA sequence: TGTGCCAGCAGCGTGGGGGGCTCCTACGAGCAGTACTTC.

The V call is TRBV4-3, the J call TRBJ2-7; D gene ambiguous. The CDR3 runs to 13 residues. Germline CDR1 LGHNA, CDR2 YSLEER. V dropped 0 bases and J dropped 3 bases, with 6 bases sitting between them. The CDR3 region has the DNA TGCGCCAGCAGCCAAGAAGGTGGCTACGAGCAGTACTTC. It translates to CASSQEGGYEQYF.

The V call is TRBV5-1, the J call TRBJ1-1; 7 nucleotides agree with TRBD1. CDR1 SGHRS and CDR2 YFSETQ come from the germline V gene. Trimming at V came to 0 bases and at J to 3 bases, leaving 5 bases not matched to a gene. The CDR3 contains 15 residues. This chain's CDR3 is CASSLASRGDTEAFF. The CDR3 DNA reads as TGCGCCAGCAGCTTGGCCAGCAGGGGGGACACTGAAGCTTTCTTT. The entire variable domain, with the rest obtained from reference TRBV5-1 and TRBJ1-1, is as follows: KAGVTQTPRYLIKTRGQQVTLSCSPISGHRSVSWYQQTPGQGLQFLFEYFSETQRNKGNFPGRFSGRQFSNSRSEMNVSTLELGDSALYLCASSLASRGDTEAFFGQGTRLTVV.

This clone was observed a single time. CDR3 residues: CASSRGSQPQHF. CDR3 in DNA: TGTGCCAGCAGTCGGGGGAGTCAGCCCCAGCATTTT. V and J are TRBV27 and TRBJ1-5; D is possibly TRBD1 (5 bases). The V end lost 5 bases, the J end lost 6 bases, and 8 bases lay between the germline ends. Germline V lookup: CDR1 MNHEY, CDR2 SMNVEV (reference sequence). The CDR3 is 12 amino acids.

The chain combines TRBV3-1 (or the pseudogene TRBV3-2) with TRBJ2-5; 13 positions agree with TRBD2. Germline V lookup: CDR1 LGHDT, CDR2 YNNKEL (reference sequence). The ends lost 5 bases at V and 4 bases at J; junction bases unmatched: 1. CDR3 size: 14 residues. CDR3 protein: CASSGTSGIETQYF. In DNA form, the CDR3 reads TGTGCCAGCAGCGGGACTAGCGGGATAGAGACCCAGTACTTC.

This chain links TRBV4-3 with TRBJ2-1; perhaps TRBD1 as D (5 bases). V lost 3 bases, J lost 0 bases, and 12 bases lay in between. Germline V gene data show CDR1 as LGHNA and CDR2 as YSLEER. The CDR3 is made up of 16 amino acids. The CDR3 region has the DNA TGCGCCAGCAGCCACCCGGACACGAGCTCCTACAATGAGCAGTTCTTC. Its protein is CASSHPDTSSYNEQFF.

This clone was seen more than once but under ten times. The chain carries TRBV9 and TRBJ1-2; D is ambiguous. The CDR3 totals 13 residues. Germline loops: CDR1 SGDLS, CDR2 YYNGEE. The V end was cut by 5 bases, the J end by 4 bases, with 12 bases between. CDR3 loop: CASRAAGGYGYTF. CDR3 nucleotide sequence: TGTGCCAGCAGGGCTGCGGGCGGCTATGGCTACACCTTC. The full variable domain, completed using reference TRBV9 and TRBJ1-2, is DSGVTQTPKHLITATGQRVTLRCSPRSGDLSVYWYQQSLDQGLQFLIQYYNGEERAKGNILERFSAQQFPDLHSELNLSSLELGDSALYFCASRAAGGYGYTFGSGTRLTVV.

The chain carries TRBV19 and TRBJ2-5, with 9 positions matching TRBD1. The germline V gene encodes CDR1 LNHDA and CDR2 SQIVND (reference sequence). V shed 5 bases and J 3 bases; nucleotides not matched to a gene: 4. The CDR3 runs 14 residues. CDR3 coding DNA: TGTGCCAGTAGTGGAAGGACAGGGGAAGAGACCCAGTACTTC. Its translation: CASSGRTGEETQYF. Using reference TRBV19 and TRBJ2-5 for the parts outside the CDR3, the full variable domain is DGGITQSPKYLFRKEGQNVTLSCEQNLNHDAMYWYRQDPGQGLRLIYYSQIVNDFQKGDIAEGYSVSREKKESFPLTVTSAQKNPTAFYLCASSGRTGEETQYFGPGTRLLVL.

This chain's CDR3 is CASSSNLLYGYTF. The CDR3 coding sequence is TGTGCCAGCAGTTCCAACCTTTTATATGGCTACACCTTC. This chain connects TRBV6-5 to TRBJ1-2; D uncertain. The V end lost 4 bases, the J end lost 5 bases, and 11 bases lay between the germline ends. Germline assignment: CDR1 MNHEY and CDR2 SVGAGI. This CDR3 region has 13 residues.

Only one count was recorded for this clone. The chain recombines TRBV19 with TRBJ1-4, with D possibly TRBD1 on 6 matching bases. CDR3 length equals 14 residues. Germline V lookup: CDR1 LNHDA, CDR2 SQIVND (reference sequence). The ends were cut back, 5 bases at V and 7 bases at J, with 14 bases in the middle. The CDR3 region is CASSSQAGAEKLFF. The CDR3 region has the DNA TGTGCCAGTAGTTCACAGGCAGGGGCTGAAAAACTGTTTTTT.

The rearrangement links TRBV7-6 to TRBJ2-1; 9 nucleotides line up with TRBD2. After removal of 5 bases from V and 5 bases from J, the junction contained 10 bases not matched to a gene. CDR1 is SGHVS and CDR2 is FNYEAQ in the germline V gene. This CDR3 contains 16 residues. The CDR3 sequence: CASSPQREALNNEQFF. The CDR3 DNA follows: TGTGCCAGCAGCCCGCAGCGGGAGGCCCTTAACAATGAGCAGTTCTTC.